Below are 32 T cell receptor beta chains sequenced from a single sample in a study of T cells in Graves' hyperthyroidism and ophthalmopathy. The TCR beta CDR3 regions underwent amplification using RNA transcripts as the source. The HTBI primer set was used in a first-round RT-PCR of the TCR CDR3. MiXCR, applied by TCRdb to the multiplex PCR reads, yields one record per CDR3 protein. The sample yields about 420,000 distinct CDR3 sequences, approximately 15% seen once. Sequenced sample: blood. The receptors come from a woman younger than 35 with Graves' hyperthyroidism.

V gene TRBV5-1 combines with J gene TRBJ1-2; 8 nucleotides line up with TRBD1. The length of the CDR3 is 16 residues. From germline, CDR1 is SGHRS and CDR2 YFSETQ. V lost 0 bases and J lost 4; bases outside the gene matches: 8. The CDR3 DNA follows: TGCGCCAGCAGCTTGGCCCAAATAGACAGGGGCTATGGCTACACCTTC. This encodes CASSLAQIDRGYGYTF.

Only a few counts were recorded for this clonotype. A read error may produce the germline difference seen at one junction end. The chain couples TRBV11-2 to TRBJ2-5; D assignment may be TRBD1 or TRBD2 (7 bases each). Germline CDR1 and CDR2: SGHAT and FQNNGV. This CDR3 is built from 15 residues. The CDR3 DNA is TGTGCCAGCAGCCGAGGAACCCAGGGGGGAGGGACCCAGCACTTC. Translating it yields CASSRGTQGGGTQHF. Supplemented by reference TRBV11-2 and TRBJ2-5, the full variable domain reads EAGVAQSPRYKIIEKRQSVAFWCNPISGHATLYWYQQILGQGPKLLIQFQNNGVVDDSQLPKDRFSAERLKGVDSTLKIQPAKLEDSAVYLCASSRGTQGGGTQHFGPGTRLLVL.

This clonotype was picked up a small number of times. This sequence may be a read error, since a much larger clone differs from it by one base. The rearrangement uses TRBV13 and TRBJ2-7; 8 nucleotides match TRBD1. J lost 3 bases, V lost 0 bases, and 1 base had no gene match. This CDR3 comprises 14 residues. The germline V gene encodes CDR1 PRHDT and CDR2 FYEKMQ (reference sequence). Written as DNA, the CDR3 is TGTGCCAGCAGCTTAGGGGACAGGGACTACGAGCAGTACTTC. The encoded protein is CASSLGDRDYEQYF.

In its sample, this clonotype was seen many times. The chain carries TRBV6-2 or TRBV6-3 and TRBJ2-1, with 12 bases aligning to TRBD2. The CDR3 runs to 14 residues. Trimming at V came to 5 bases and at J to 6 bases, leaving 2 bases not matched to a gene. Germline lookup yields CDR1 MNHEY and CDR2 SVGEGT. CDR3 coding DNA: TGTGCCAGCAGTCAACTAGCGGGGGGCAATGAGCAGTTCTTC. This translates into CASSQLAGGNEQFF.

This clonotype was counted many times. The chain is built from TRBV12-3 or TRBV12-4 and TRBJ2-2, with 7 bases fitting TRBD1. V shed 6 bases and J 0 bases; nucleotides not matched to a gene: 4. This CDR3 region has 15 residues. CDR3 in DNA: TGTGCCAGCAGGTCGGGGACAGCGAACACCGGGGAGCTGTTTTTT. Its translation is CASRSGTANTGELFF.

This clonotype was recorded many times. The rearrangement links TRBV7-2 to TRBJ2-7, with unresolved D. The CDR3 has 13 residues. V lost 5 bases to trimming and J lost 4 bases, with 12 bases between them. Germline CDR1 SGHTA, CDR2 FQGNSA. The CDR3 nucleotides are TGTGCCAGCAGCCCCCCGGATCGATACGAGCAGTACTTC. It is translated as CASSPPDRYEQYF. The full variable domain, completed using reference TRBV7-2 and TRBJ2-7, is GAGVSQSPSNKVTEKGKDVELRCDPISGHTALYWYRQSLGQGLEFLIYFQGNSAPDKSGLPSDRFSAERTGGSVSTLTIQRTQQEDSAVYLCASSPPDRYEQYFGPGTRLTVT.

The rearrangement uses TRBV6-2 or TRBV6-3 and TRBJ1-1, with D possibly TRBD1 on 6 matching bases. The CDR3 length is 15 residues. Germline CDR1 reads MNHEY; CDR2 reads SVGEGT. The germline V and J ends were trimmed by 0 bases and 5 bases, with 13 bases remaining between them. The CDR3 sequence: CASSYSRGGQTEAFF. The CDR3 nucleotides are TGTGCCAGCAGTTACTCGAGGGGGGGTCAGACTGAAGCTTTCTTT.

This clonotype appeared a few times. This chain links TRBV19 with TRBJ2-7; no clear D. The CDR3 is 13 amino acids. The germline V gene has CDR1 LNHDA and CDR2 SQIVND (reference sequence). V was shortened by 5 bases and J by 0 bases, with 8 bases between the two germline ends. Here the CDR3 reads CASSPVYSYEQYF. The CDR3 nucleotides are TGTGCCAGTAGTCCCGTGTACTCCTACGAGCAGTACTTC.

This clonotype was found many times. J is TRBJ2-3 and V is TRBV12-3 or TRBV12-4; a weak D match, TRBD2 (7 bases). The length of the CDR3 is 13 residues. Trimming removed 3 bases at V and 7 bases at J, with 11 bases between. CDR3 residues: CASSFGGANTQYF. Here the CDR3 DNA reads TGTGCCAGCAGTTTTGGGGGGGCAAATACGCAGTATTTT.

This clonotype was observed many times. The chain recombines TRBV9 with TRBJ2-1, with D unresolved. This CDR3 region has 13 residues. Trimming shortened V by 3 bases and J by 16 bases, and 20 bases separated the two germline ends. Germline loops: CDR1 SGDLS, CDR2 YYNGEE. CDR3 sequence: CASSGPERPNPFF. The CDR3 DNA reads TGTGCCAGCAGCGGACCAGAAAGGCCGAATCCCTTCTTC.

The genes are TRBV5-5 and TRBJ1-2, with D uncertain. The CDR3 has 15 amino acids. Germline loops: CDR1 SGHKS, CDR2 YYEKEE (reference sequence). Trimming took off 3 bases at V and 9 bases at J, with 21 bases between the two ends. CDR3 amino acids: CASSYRGSAPVSYTF. The CDR3, as DNA: TGTGCCAGCAGCTATCGAGGTAGTGCTCCTGTTAGCTACACCTTC.

Ten or more counts support this clonotype. The chain employs TRBV13 and TRBJ1-1; D ambiguous. Germline CDR1 PRHDT, CDR2 FYEKMQ (reference sequence). CDR3 length: 16 residues. The V and J ends lost 3 bases and 0 bases respectively, with 14 bases between them. CDR3 residues: CASSFGLRVMNTEAFF. CDR3 in DNA: TGTGCCAGCAGCTTCGGTTTAAGGGTCATGAACACTGAAGCTTTCTTT.

This chain links TRBV4-1 with TRBJ2-7; a weak D match, TRBD1 (6 bases). Germline CDR1 reads MGHRA; CDR2 reads YSYEKL. The ends were cut back, 1 base at V and 4 bases at J, with 14 bases in the middle. The CDR3 is 15 residues long. This CDR3 is CASSQGTAVSYEQYF. CDR3 DNA sequence: TGCGCCAGCAGCCAAGGGACAGCCGTTTCGTACGAGCAGTACTTC.

The table lists this clonotype with a few counts. The rearrangement joins TRBV29-1 to TRBJ2-7; the D gene is possibly TRBD2 (6 bases). Germline-derived CDR1 and CDR2 are SQVTM and ANQGSEA. V was pared by 7 bases and J by 7 bases, with 14 bases between. CDR3 size: 11 residues. The CDR3 region is CSGLVSGEQYF. CDR3 coding DNA: TGCAGCGGACTAGTTTCGGGAGAGCAGTACTTC.

This clonotype was observed at least ten times. The chain has TRBV6-1 and TRBJ2-3; TRBD1 matches at 7 bases. J was trimmed by 1 base and V by 3 bases; bases with no gene match: 4. Looked up from germline, CDR1 is MNHNS and CDR2 is SASEGT. This CDR3 spans 15 amino acids. DNA for the CDR3: TGTGCCAGCAGTGAGGAAACAGGGGGCACAGATACGCAGTATTTT. Translation gives CASSEETGGTDTQYF.

This clonotype was detected many times. The chain has TRBV24-1 and TRBJ1-2; 7 nucleotides match TRBD1. The germline CDR1 and CDR2 sequences are KGHDR and SFDVKD. J was trimmed by 4 bases and V by 4 bases; bases with no gene match: 5. This CDR3 region has 14 residues. The CDR3 DNA sequence: TGTGCCACCAGTGAGCCGGGACAGTTCTATGGCTACACCTTC. It specifies CATSEPGQFYGYTF.

The chain employs TRBV2 and TRBJ2-1; D is ambiguous. The length of the CDR3 is 16 residues. V gave up 2 bases and J gave up 2 bases, with 13 bases separating them. Germline CDR1 is SNHLY and CDR2 is FYNNEI. For the CDR3, the DNA is TGTGCCAGCAGTGAAATGGGCTTACTGACCTACAATGAGCAGTTCTTC. Translated, it gives CASSEMGLLTYNEQFF. The full variable domain, in which reference TRBV2 and TRBJ2-1 provide the parts outside the CDR3, is EPEVTQTPSHQVTQMGQEVILRCVPISNHLYFYWYRQILGQKVEFLVSFYNNEISEKSEIFDDQFSVERPDGSNFTLKIRSTKLEDSAMYFCASSEMGLLTYNEQFFGPGTRLTVL.

This clonotype was detected ten times or more. The genes are TRBV7-9 and TRBJ2-1; the D gene is possibly TRBD2 (5 bases). From germline, CDR1 is SEHNR and CDR2 FQNEAQ (reference sequence). The V and J ends lost 5 bases and 9 bases respectively, with 11 bases between them. This CDR3 region has 12 residues. This CDR3 reads CASSAGVGEQFF. The CDR3, as DNA: TGTGCCAGCAGCGCCGGGGTCGGTGAGCAGTTCTTC. The full variable domain, in which reference TRBV7-9 and TRBJ2-1 provide the parts outside the CDR3, is DTGVSQNPRHKITKRGQNVTFRCDPISEHNRLYWYRQTLGQGPEFLTYFQNEAQLEKSRLLSDRFSAERPKGSFSTLEIQRTEQGDSAMYLCASSAGVGEQFFGPGTRLTVL.

The V gene is TRBV11-2, the J gene TRBJ2-3, with 8 bases lining up with TRBD2. This CDR3 has 15 amino acids. With 2 bases clipped from V and 2 bases from J, the junction kept 3 bases outside the gene matches. Germline V CDR1 and CDR2: SGHAT, FQNNGV. The DNA of the CDR3 is TGTGCCAGCAGCTTACTCGGGGGGGACACAGATACGCAGTATTTT. Encoded protein: CASSLLGGDTDTQYF.

Many counts were recorded for this clonotype. The V gene is TRBV7-9, the J gene TRBJ1-1; maybe TRBD1 (6 bases). Germline V CDR1 and CDR2: SEHNR, FQNEAQ (reference sequence). V lost 4 bases, J lost 4 bases, and 16 bases lay in between. The CDR3 spans 15 residues. The CDR3 sequence: CASSSQGKGGTEAFF. Here the CDR3 DNA reads TGTGCCAGCAGCTCGCAGGGTAAAGGGGGCACTGAAGCTTTCTTT. Full variable domain (rest looked up from reference TRBV7-9 and TRBJ1-1): DTGVSQNPRHKITKRGQNVTFRCDPISEHNRLYWYRQTLGQGPEFLTYFQNEAQLEKSRLLSDRFSAERPKGSFSTLEIQRTEQGDSAMYLCASSSQGKGGTEAFFGQGTRLTVV.

This clonotype was observed many times. The V and J genes are TRBV6-1 and TRBJ2-2; D is undetermined. The CDR3 is made up of 13 amino acids. The germline gives CDR1 MNHNS, CDR2 SASEGT. The ends were cut back, 6 bases at V and 1 base at J, with 6 bases in the middle. The CDR3 sequence: CASRGGNTGELFF. In nucleotides, the CDR3 is TGTGCCAGCAGGGGCGGGAACACCGGGGAGCTGTTTTTT.

This clonotype was observed at least ten times. The chain joins TRBV29-1 to TRBJ1-5, with TRBD1 as a possible D gene (5 bases). Per germline, CDR1 SQVTM and CDR2 ANQGSEA. V was clipped by 4 bases and J by 0 bases, with 13 bases between them. This CDR3 has 15 residues. Here the CDR3 reads CSVVWAGHSNQPQHF. DNA for the CDR3: TGCAGCGTTGTCTGGGCAGGGCATAGCAATCAGCCCCAGCATTTT.

This clonotype appeared many times. This chain joins TRBV30 and TRBJ2-3; D uncertain. V was trimmed by 0 bases and J by 6 bases, leaving 7 bases between them. The CDR3 loop spans 12 amino acids. CDR1 is GTSNPN, CDR2 SVGIG, per germline (reference sequence). The CDR3 is CAWSVSGDTQYF. The CDR3 DNA reads TGTGCCTGGAGTGTATCGGGTGATACGCAGTATTTT.

This clonotype was recorded many times. The chain is built from TRBV6-6 and TRBJ2-2, with 13 bases aligning to TRBD2. Trimming took 0 bases from V and 4 from J; bases not matched to a gene: 8. The germline gives CDR1 MNHNY, CDR2 SVGAGI (reference sequence). The CDR3 contains 19 residues. Here the CDR3 DNA reads TGTGCCAGCAGTTACTCGCCACTAGCGGGGGGGCGTATCACCGGGGAGCTGTTTTTT. It is translated as CASSYSPLAGGRITGELFF.

The genes are TRBV4-1 and TRBJ1-5; no clear D. V was pared by 8 bases and J by 3 bases, with 14 bases between. CDR1 is MGHRA and CDR2 is YSYEKL in the germline V gene. The CDR3 covers 14 residues. CDR3 region: CASAPGGYNQPQHF. CDR3 nucleotide sequence: TGCGCCAGCGCCCCGGGAGGGTACAATCAGCCCCAGCATTTT.

The rearrangement joins TRBV25-1 to TRBJ2-7, with 7 bases lining up with TRBD1. Trimming removed 5 bases from V and 6 bases from J; junction bases left unmatched: 7. This CDR3 is built from 13 residues. Germline CDR1 reads MGHDK; CDR2 reads SYGVNS. This CDR3 is CASSPGQASEQYF. The CDR3 DNA is TGTGCCAGCAGTCCTGGACAGGCAAGCGAGCAGTACTTC.

This clonotype was seen at least ten times. This rearrangement joins TRBV30 to TRBJ2-1; 10 nucleotides line up with TRBD1. Germline lookup yields CDR1 GTSNPN and CDR2 SVGIG (reference sequence). The CDR3 is made up of 13 amino acids. V lost 5 bases to trimming and J lost 6 bases; unmatched junction nucleotides: 4. The CDR3 is CAWGGQGLNEQFF. CDR3 coding DNA: TGTGCCTGGGGGGGACAGGGGCTCAATGAGCAGTTCTTC.

About this clonotype itself: A much larger clone differs from this one at a single base, so this may be a read error. The genes are TRBV6-9 and TRBJ1-2, with TRBD1 as a possible D gene (5 bases). The CDR3 runs 13 residues. Germline V gene lookup returns CDR1 MNHGY and CDR2 SVAAGI. The CDR3 loop reads CANSYRGDYGYTF. CDR3 coding DNA: TGTGCCAACAGTTACAGAGGGGACTATGGCTACACCTTC.

There are many counts of this clonotype. This chain uses TRBV7-8 with TRBJ2-7, with D possibly TRBD2 on 7 matching bases. CDR3 length: 16 residues. The germline V gene has CDR1 SGHVS and CDR2 FQNEAQ. Trimming removed 1 base at V and 3 bases at J, with 16 bases between. CDR3: CASSLGGAGASYEQYF. CDR3 DNA sequence: TGTGCCAGCAGCTTAGGAGGGGCGGGGGCAAGCTACGAGCAGTACTTC.

This clonotype was seen many times. The chain joins TRBV24-1 to TRBJ1-2; the match to TRBD1 covers 7 bases. Germline lookup yields CDR1 KGHDR and CDR2 SFDVKD. The CDR3 loop spans 16 amino acids. V shed 5 bases, J shed 5 bases, and the junction held 13 bases outside the gene matches. The CDR3 spells CATSASTGRPSYGYTF. Here the CDR3 DNA reads TGTGCCACCAGTGCCTCGACAGGGCGACCATCTTATGGCTACACCTTC.

Ten or more counts support this clonotype. The chain uses TRBV30 and TRBJ1-2; unclear D gene. This CDR3 contains 15 residues. The V gene's germline CDR1 is GTSNPN and CDR2 SVGIG (reference sequence). Trimming left V 3 bases short and J 8 bases short, with 22 bases between. The CDR3 DNA sequence: TGTGCCTGGAGGCCCCCAACAACGGTGGGGTGGGGCTACACCTTC. Translating it yields CAWRPPTTVGWGYTF.

V and J are TRBV14 and TRBJ2-3, with TRBD1 as a possible D gene (5 bases). The CDR3 runs to 16 residues. Germline-derived CDR1 and CDR2 are SGHDN and FVKESK. V lost 4 bases and J 0 bases, leaving 14 bases between the germline ends. CDR3 nucleotide sequence: TGTGCCAGCAGCCTTGAAGACAGACCTAGCACAGATACGCAGTATTTT. Its protein is CASSLEDRPSTDTQYF.